The 16 T cell receptor beta chains reported below all come from one sample, sequenced in a study of cytomegalovirus exposure and HLA in healthy donors. Assay used: immunoSEQ multiplex PCR; TCRdb lists only in-frame clones, some missing. In the table there are 100,000 to 150,000 clones, more than 75% of which are singletons. The sequenced sample consisted of PBMCs. These receptors were obtained from a woman between 25 and 40 years old in good health and CMV-seronegative.

This clone was counted between two and nine times. V gene TRBV2 combines with J gene TRBJ1-2; 8 positions match TRBD1. V lost 10 bases, J lost 7 bases, and 8 bases stayed unmatched. The germline V gene has CDR1 SNHLY and CDR2 FYNNEI. The CDR3 spans 12 residues. DNA for the CDR3: TGTGCCACGGGGGGACAGGTCGGTGGCTACACCTTC. It yields the protein CATGGQVGGYTF.

The chain links TRBV13 to TRBJ2-1, with TRBD1 matching 8 bases. V was clipped by 4 bases and J by 6 bases; unmatched bases: 8. From germline, CDR1 is PRHDT and CDR2 FYEKMQ (reference sequence). The length of the CDR3 is 15 residues. CDR3 nucleotide sequence: TGTGCCAGCAGCTCGACAGGGGAAGGAGTCAATGAGCAGTTCTTC. It codes for CASSSTGEGVNEQFF.

The V gene is TRBV6-5, the J gene TRBJ1-3; the D gene is possibly TRBD1 (5 bases). Between the trimmed V and J ends, which lost 6 bases and 2 bases, there was a span of 5 bases. The CDR3 is 12 residues long. Looked up from germline, CDR1 is MNHEY and CDR2 is SVGAGI. The CDR3 reads CASRTAGNTIYF. CDR3 DNA sequence: TGTGCCAGCAGGACAGCTGGAAACACCATATATTTT.

The V call is TRBV30, the J call TRBJ2-3; no reliable D call. Germline V lookup: CDR1 GTSNPN, CDR2 SVGIG (reference sequence). V dropped 0 bases and J dropped 2 bases, with 6 bases sitting between them. This CDR3 has 13 residues. CDR3 residues: CAWSVQNTDTQYF. The CDR3 coding sequence is TGTGCCTGGAGTGTCCAGAACACAGATACGCAGTATTTT.

This chain links TRBV7-8 with TRBJ1-2, with D perhaps TRBD1 (6 bases). V lost 5 bases and J lost 2, with 15 bases in between. This CDR3 region has 15 residues. Per the germline V gene, CDR1 is SGHVS and CDR2 is FQNEAQ. The chain's CDR3 is CASSTVVDRNYGYTF. The DNA for the CDR3 is TGTGCCAGCAGCACCGTAGTCGACAGGAACTATGGCTACACCTTC.

This rearrangement joins TRBV29-1 to TRBJ2-1; TRBD1 matches at 8 bases. This CDR3 is built from 12 residues. V lost 4 bases to trimming and J lost 5 bases; unmatched junction nucleotides: 1. Germline V gives CDR1 SQVTM, CDR2 ANQGSEA. The CDR3 DNA reads as TGCAGCGTTGGGACAGGGAACAATGAGCAGTTCTTC. It is translated as CSVGTGNNEQFF.

In regard to this clone: The same CDR3 arises from other DNA sequences in this sample as well. This chain connects TRBV7-9 to TRBJ1-1; D not resolved. Trimming took off 1 base at V and 6 bases at J, with 6 bases between the two ends. This CDR3 is built from 12 residues. Germline V gene lookup returns CDR1 SEHNR and CDR2 FQNEAQ (reference sequence). The CDR3 region has the DNA TGTGCCAGCAGCTTAGGAGGGCCTGAAGCTTTCTTT. It is translated as CASSLGGPEAFF. Based on the CDR3 plus reference TRBV7-9 and TRBJ1-1, the full variable domain is DTGVSQNPRHKITKRGQNVTFRCDPISEHNRLYWYRQTLGQGPEFLTYFQNEAQLEKSRLLSDRFSAERPKGSFSTLEIQRTEQGDSAMYLCASSLGGPEAFFGQGTRLTVV.

The table lists this clone with many counts. This rearrangement joins TRBV4-3 to TRBJ1-2, with D perhaps TRBD1 (5 bases). CDR3 length equals 15 residues. V was shortened by 3 bases and J by 7 bases, with 18 bases between the two germline ends. Germline V CDR1 and CDR2: LGHNA, YSLEER. The DNA for the CDR3 is TGCGCCAGCAGCCAGCACCCTCAGGGATCTGCTGGCTACACCTTC. Translation: CASSQHPQGSAGYTF.

The chain joins TRBV4-3 to TRBJ2-4; perhaps TRBD1 as D (5 bases). Germline assignment: CDR1 LGHNA and CDR2 YSLEER. This CDR3 has 18 amino acids. V was cut by 0 bases and J by 1 base, with 16 bases left in between. The CDR3 nucleotides are TGCGCCAGCAGCCAAGATCGCGGCCCCCAGGGTGCCAAAAACATTCAGTACTTC. This codes for CASSQDRGPQGAKNIQYF.

The J gene is TRBJ1-6, the V gene TRBV27; D not certain. The CDR3 is 15 residues long. V shed 3 bases and J shed 0 bases, with 6 bases lying between them. Germline V CDR1 and CDR2: MNHEY, SMNVEV (reference sequence). The CDR3 DNA reads as TGTGCCAGCAGTTTTGGGAGCTCCTATAATTCACCCCTCCACTTT. This translates into CASSFGSSYNSPLHF.

The chain employs TRBV9 and TRBJ2-2; D is undetermined. The germline V gene encodes CDR1 SGDLS and CDR2 YYNGEE. V lost 6 bases, J lost 0 bases, and 15 bases lay in between. This CDR3 contains 16 residues. CDR3 in DNA: TGTGCCAGCAATAGACGAGGTAACGCGAACACCGGGGAGCTGTTTTTT. Its translation: CASNRRGNANTGELFF.

J is TRBJ2-3 and V is TRBV4-1; TRBD1 matches at 7 bases. Germline V gene sequence: CDR1 MGHRA, CDR2 YSYEKL. Trimming took 1 base from V and 2 from J; bases not matched to a gene: 3. The CDR3 has 15 amino acids. For the CDR3, the DNA is TGCGCCAGCAGCCAAGGAGGGGGCGCCACAGATACGCAGTATTTT. Encoded protein: CASSQGGGATDTQYF.

The CDR3, as DNA: TGTGCCAGCAGCTTAGGGGGCCTCTCTAGCACAGATACGCAGTATTTT. This sequence encodes CASSLGGLSSTDTQYF. The chain recombines TRBV13 with TRBJ2-3; D is uncertain. Trimming took off 0 bases at V and 0 bases at J, with 10 bases between the two ends. The CDR3 runs to 16 residues. From germline, CDR1 is PRHDT and CDR2 FYEKMQ (reference sequence).

This chain joins TRBV30 and TRBJ1-3, with D unclear. V lost 5 bases and J lost 0, with 8 bases in between. The CDR3 sequence is 13 residues long. Looked up from germline, CDR1 is GTSNPN and CDR2 is SVGIG (reference sequence). The CDR3 nucleotides read TGTGCCTGGCTTCTGAGCTCTGGAAACACCATATATTTT. It codes for CAWLLSSGNTIYF.

This sequence joins TRBV6-5 and TRBJ1-2, with D perhaps matching TRBD1 (6 bases). CDR3 size: 15 residues. The germline gives CDR1 MNHEY, CDR2 SVGAGI. The V end lost 2 bases, the J end lost 0 bases, and 10 bases lay between the germline ends. CDR3 region: CASSYAGATNYGYTF. DNA for the CDR3: TGTGCCAGCAGTTACGCGGGGGCCACTAACTATGGCTACACCTTC.

The rearrangement uses TRBV23-1 and TRBJ2-2; maybe TRBD1 (7 bases). TRBV23-1 is an ORF, with its function uncertain. This CDR3 is built from 17 residues. The V end lost 3 bases, the J end lost 2 bases, and 16 bases lay between the germline ends. CDR3 DNA sequence: TGCGCCAGCAGTCATGCCCAGGGGGGAGTTAACACCGGGGAGCTGTTTTTT. It is translated as CASSHAQGGVNTGELFF.